This T cell receptor (beta chain) was identified during a study of blood T cells in healthy people across ages. In this sample, this clonotype turned up many times. A second PCR, run for roughly 7 to 11 cycles, used a sample-barcoded 5' primer plus a J-beta primer mix. One entry per CDR3 protein, called by TCRdb with MiXCR from the 5' RACE reads. Of roughly 1,500,000 distinct CDR3 sequences detected, around 36% appear once; the ten largest clones hold approximately 10%. The specimen was blood. The origin of this receptor is a woman under 40 in good health.

CDR3 amino acids: CASSAGLTPYNEQFF. CDR3 coding DNA: TGTGCCAGCAGCGCCGGGCTCACCCCCTACAATGAGCAGTTCTTC. The chain has TRBV9 and TRBJ2-1, with unresolved D. Trimming left V 3 bases short and J 2 bases short, with 12 bases between. This CDR3 contains 15 residues. CDR1 and CDR2 from the germline V gene are SGDLS and YYNGEE.